This entry features one T cell receptor beta chain sequence. V was clipped by 2 bases and J by 6 bases, with 11 bases between them. The CDR3 totals 14 residues. CDR1 is MNHEY, CDR2 SMNVEV, per germline (reference sequence). The data were taken from a study of blood T cell repertoires in COVID-19. TCRdb's copy holds only in-frame clones and misses some; the assay was immunoSEQ multiplex PCR. The table lists some 200,000 clones, approximately 85% of them singletons. Sequenced material: peripheral blood. The chain employs TRBV27 and TRBJ1-5, with no clear D. This TCR was recovered from a woman between 55 and 75 years old with acute or convalescent COVID-19. Here the CDR3 DNA reads TGTGCCAGCAGTTTAGAGGGTGCCGTTCAGCCCCAGCATTTT. Protein product: CASSLEGAVQPQHF.